A selection of T cell receptor beta chains follows, all from one sample in a study of technical replicates of blood from four donors. Method: immunoSEQ multiplex PCR; TCRdb's copy keeps in-frame clones and lacks some. The repertoire holds under 95,000 clones, with 90% to 95% as singletons. The specimen sequenced was T cells isolated from PBMCs. These receptors were taken from a human donor in good health. The CDR3 runs from the conserved cysteine through the conserved F or W. The D gene is left open where the match is weak.

TRBJ1-1 | . | TRBV5-1 | CASSLVGGRSNTEAFF
TRBJ2-1 | TRBD2 | TRBV5-1 | CASSLTSGSHNEQFF
TRBJ2-7 | TRBD2 | TRBV14 | CASSLIARGAGGTYEQYF
TRBJ2-7 | TRBD2 | TRBV11-3 | CASSLAGEGEQYF
TRBJ2-2 | TRBD2 | TRBV5-4 | CASSSLSGRAVVGELFF
TRBJ1-3 | . | TRBV30 | CACKQQGGNTIYF
TRBJ2-4 | . | TRBV29-1 | CSVEMIGGLAKNIQYF
TRBJ1-1 | TRBD1 | TRBV5-1 | CASTWTGGTEAFF
TRBJ2-1 | . | TRBV5-1 | CASRLIAAENNGQFF
TRBJ1-2 | . | TRBV5-1 | CASSPGGREDGYTF
TRBJ1-3 | . | TRBV29-1 | CSVILPEYSGNTIYF
TRBJ1-6 | . | TRBV6-5 | CASSYLQGNSPLHF
TRBJ2-7 | . | TRBV6-5 | CASSKGFYEQYF
TRBJ2-7 | . | TRBV9 | CASSVAEGLSYEQYF
TRBJ1-5 | TRBD1 | TRBV27 | CASSPSQGEYQPQHF
TRBJ1-5 | TRBD1 | TRBV28 | CASRGQTNQPQHF